This T cell receptor beta chain comes out of a study of shared clonotypes between healthy human individuals. Germline V gene lookup returns CDR1 MNHEY and CDR2 SMNVEV (reference sequence). The CDR3 has 14 amino acids. V lost 3 bases, J lost 5 bases, and 14 bases lay in between. Measured with immunoSEQ multiplex PCR; TCRdb has only the in-frame clones, and not every one. Seen here are millions of clones, over 85% observed once, and the top ten hold roughly 1.1%. CD45RO-negative CD8 cells positively selected for CCR7 made up the naive population, which excluded terminally differentiated effector memory CD45RA+ cells. Concerning this clone itself: Within the sample, other DNA sequences also encode this same CDR3.

The V gene is TRBV27, the J gene TRBJ2-7; weak D call: TRBD1 (7 bases). The source material was naive CD8+ T cells sorted from blood. The receptor's source is a man between 18 and 29 years old in good health. Here the CDR3 reads CASSFGQGGDEQYF. The CDR3 region has the DNA TGTGCCAGCAGTTTTGGGCAGGGGGGTGACGAGCAGTACTTC.